This is a list of T cell receptor beta chains from one sample in a study of response to subunit inactivated influenza vaccine. TCRdb re-analysed the RT-PCR reads in MiXCR, keeping a single row per CDR3 protein. In the table there are 600,000 to 700,000 distinct CDR3 sequences, around 15% of which are singletons. Here the sequenced sample was PBMCs from blood, taken roughly 15 days before vaccination. The receptors were sampled from a man aged 45-65 years who received an inactivated influenza vaccine. Both conserved end residues are part of each CDR3. Only part of the rows carry a size: once, few, many, or a class if the clone is expanded.

V | size | CDR3
TRBV24-1 | . | CATAGTDGHNEQFF
TRBV7-8 | . | CASSSRTSGRPDTQYF
TRBV20-1 | many | CSAGLAGLSSYNEQFF
TRBV20-1 | . | CSANRDYQETQYF
TRBV10-3 | few | CAISPRQGAENSPLHF
TRBV28 | . | CASNLGGELFF
TRBV4-2 | . | CASSQDSFMDSGVNEQFF
TRBV5-1 | . | CASSLDRGGDEQFF
TRBV28 | . | CASSRQGGIPGANVLTF
TRBV21-1 | few | CAGLALSVAAQETQYF
TRBV28 | . | CASSPTGGWADTQYF
TRBV7-9 | . | CASSRATGVASYEQYF
TRBV18 | . | CASSPVAGTGNTDTQYF
TRBV6-1 | many | CASREGQGPYYEQYF
TRBV6-1 | . | CASSLSGRSGNEQFF
TRBV29-1 | . | CSSQLGTEAFF
TRBV7-9 | . | CASSLKIGADSSEQYF
TRBV12-3/TRBV12-4 | . | CASRPGQGVPEETQYF
TRBV27 | many | CASRVGQDSNQPQHF
TRBV12-3/TRBV12-4 | . | CASKALGGPYNEQFF
TRBV11-2 | few | CASSLAGGGLETQYF
TRBV5-1 | . | CASSSRTDYEQYF
TRBV28 | few | CASTEGGVYNSPLHF
TRBV6-2/TRBV6-3 | . | CASQQGAGELFF
TRBV7-2 | many | CASSLMGTGDEQFF
TRBV5-1 | few | CASTTGTRTGELFF
TRBV4-2 | . | CASSQVESSTDTQYF
TRBV11-2 | many | CASSLGFLAGTYEQYF
TRBV20-1 | few | CSARDLAGVPYEQYF
TRBV7-9 | . | CASSSRTSGTGELFF
TRBV5-6 | . | CASSLFSPNTGELFF
TRBV4-3 | . | CASSTTDQETQYF
TRBV5-1 | few | CASSKGQGPWNTEAFF
TRBV12-3/TRBV12-4 | many | CASRDRGTEAFF
TRBV29-1 | few | CSVETGHGYGYTF
TRBV15 | many | CATSRDLDNSYEQYF
TRBV7-2 | few | CASSPASGRQTNTQYF
TRBV4-1 | . | CASSQAPTENIQYF
TRBV7-2 | many | CASSRGTGEFHGYTF